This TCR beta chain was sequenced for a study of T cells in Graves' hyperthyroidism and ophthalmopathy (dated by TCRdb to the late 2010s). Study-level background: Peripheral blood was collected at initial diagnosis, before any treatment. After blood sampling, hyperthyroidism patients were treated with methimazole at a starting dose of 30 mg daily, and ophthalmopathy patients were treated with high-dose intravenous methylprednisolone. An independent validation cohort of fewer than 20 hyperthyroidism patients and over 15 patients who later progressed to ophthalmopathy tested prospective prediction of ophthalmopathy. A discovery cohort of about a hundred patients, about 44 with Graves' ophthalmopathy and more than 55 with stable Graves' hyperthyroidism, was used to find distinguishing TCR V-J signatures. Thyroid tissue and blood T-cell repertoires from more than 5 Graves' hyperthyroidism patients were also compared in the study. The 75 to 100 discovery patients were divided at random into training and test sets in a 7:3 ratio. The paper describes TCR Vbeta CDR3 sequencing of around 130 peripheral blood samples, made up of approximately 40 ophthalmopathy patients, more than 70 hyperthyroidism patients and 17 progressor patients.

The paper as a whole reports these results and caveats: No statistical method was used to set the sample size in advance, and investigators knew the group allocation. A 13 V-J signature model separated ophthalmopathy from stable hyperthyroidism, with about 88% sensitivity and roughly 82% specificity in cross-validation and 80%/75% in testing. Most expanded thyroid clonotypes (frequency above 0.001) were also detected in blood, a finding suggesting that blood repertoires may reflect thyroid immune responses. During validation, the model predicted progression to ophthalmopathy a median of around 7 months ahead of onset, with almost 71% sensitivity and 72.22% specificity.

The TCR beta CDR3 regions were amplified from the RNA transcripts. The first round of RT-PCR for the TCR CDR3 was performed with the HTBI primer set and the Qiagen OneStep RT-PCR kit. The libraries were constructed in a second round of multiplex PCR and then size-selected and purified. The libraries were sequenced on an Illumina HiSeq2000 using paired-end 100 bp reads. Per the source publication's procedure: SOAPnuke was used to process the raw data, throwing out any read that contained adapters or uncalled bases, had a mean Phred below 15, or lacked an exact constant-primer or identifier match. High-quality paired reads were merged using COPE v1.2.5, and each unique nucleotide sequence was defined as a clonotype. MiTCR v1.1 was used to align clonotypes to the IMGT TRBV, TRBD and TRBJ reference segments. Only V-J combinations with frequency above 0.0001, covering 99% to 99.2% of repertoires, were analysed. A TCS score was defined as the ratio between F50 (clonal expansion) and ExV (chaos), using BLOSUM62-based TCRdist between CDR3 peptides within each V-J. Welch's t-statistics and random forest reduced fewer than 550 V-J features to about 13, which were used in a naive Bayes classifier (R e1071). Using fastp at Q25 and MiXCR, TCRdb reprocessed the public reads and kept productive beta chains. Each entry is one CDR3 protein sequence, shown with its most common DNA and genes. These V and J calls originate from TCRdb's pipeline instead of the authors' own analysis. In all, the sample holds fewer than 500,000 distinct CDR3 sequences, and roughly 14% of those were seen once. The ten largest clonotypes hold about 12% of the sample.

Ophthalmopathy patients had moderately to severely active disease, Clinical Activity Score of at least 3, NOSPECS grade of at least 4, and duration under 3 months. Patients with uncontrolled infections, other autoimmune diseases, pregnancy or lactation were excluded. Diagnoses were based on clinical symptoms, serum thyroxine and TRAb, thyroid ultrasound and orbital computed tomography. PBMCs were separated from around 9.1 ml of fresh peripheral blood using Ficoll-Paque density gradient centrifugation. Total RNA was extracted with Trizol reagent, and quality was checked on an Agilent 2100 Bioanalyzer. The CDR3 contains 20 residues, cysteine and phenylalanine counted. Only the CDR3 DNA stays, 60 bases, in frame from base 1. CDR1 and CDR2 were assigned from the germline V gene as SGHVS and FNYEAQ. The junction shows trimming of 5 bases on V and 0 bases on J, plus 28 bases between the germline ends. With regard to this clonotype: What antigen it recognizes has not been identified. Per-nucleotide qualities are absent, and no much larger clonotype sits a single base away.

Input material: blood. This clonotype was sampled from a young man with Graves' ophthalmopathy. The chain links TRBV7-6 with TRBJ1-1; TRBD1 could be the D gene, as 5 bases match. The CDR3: CASSPTPFRVNDQMNTEAFF. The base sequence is TGTGCCAGCAGCCCGACCCCTTTCAGGGTGAACGACCAGATGAACACTGAAGCTTTCTTT.